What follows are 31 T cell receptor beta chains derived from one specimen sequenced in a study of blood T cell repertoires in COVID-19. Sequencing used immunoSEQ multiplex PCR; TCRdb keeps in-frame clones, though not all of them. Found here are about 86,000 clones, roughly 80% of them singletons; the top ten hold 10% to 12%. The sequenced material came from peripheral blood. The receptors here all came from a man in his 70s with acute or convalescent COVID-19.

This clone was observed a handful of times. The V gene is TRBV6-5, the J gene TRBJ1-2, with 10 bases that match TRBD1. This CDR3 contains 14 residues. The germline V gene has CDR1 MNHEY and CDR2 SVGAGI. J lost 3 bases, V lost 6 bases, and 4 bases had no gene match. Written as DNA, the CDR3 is TGTGCCAGCAGCGGGACAGGGGATGACTATGGCTACACCTTC. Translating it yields CASSGTGDDYGYTF.

CDR3 amino acids: CASSYYRDRDRSPLHF. Written as DNA, the CDR3 is TGTGCCAGCAGCTACTACCGGGACAGGGATAGGTCACCCCTCCACTTT. The chain has TRBV5-6 and TRBJ1-6; 9 bases align to TRBD1. This CDR3 region has 16 residues. Per germline, CDR1 SGHDT and CDR2 YYEEEE. V trimming: 3 bases; J trimming: 10 bases; junction bases outside the gene matches: 11.

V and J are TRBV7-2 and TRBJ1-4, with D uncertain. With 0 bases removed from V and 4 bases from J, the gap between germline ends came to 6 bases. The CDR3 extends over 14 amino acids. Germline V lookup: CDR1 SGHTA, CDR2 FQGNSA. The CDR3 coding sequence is TGTGCCAGCAGCTTAGCACAGCTTAATGAAAAACTGTTTTTT. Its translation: CASSLAQLNEKLFF.

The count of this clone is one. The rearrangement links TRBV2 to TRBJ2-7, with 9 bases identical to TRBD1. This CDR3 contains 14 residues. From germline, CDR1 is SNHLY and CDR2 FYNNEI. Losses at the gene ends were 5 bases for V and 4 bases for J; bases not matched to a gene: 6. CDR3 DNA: TGTGCCAGCAGTTACGGGACAGGGTGGTACGAGCAGTACTTC. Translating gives CASSYGTGWYEQYF.

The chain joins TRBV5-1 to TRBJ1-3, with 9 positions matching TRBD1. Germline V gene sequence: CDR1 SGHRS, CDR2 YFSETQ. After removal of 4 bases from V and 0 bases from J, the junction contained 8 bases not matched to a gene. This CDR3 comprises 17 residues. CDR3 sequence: CASSPGTGLSSGNTIYF. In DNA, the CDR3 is TGCGCCAGCAGCCCCGGGACAGGGCTTAGCTCTGGAAACACCATATATTTT.

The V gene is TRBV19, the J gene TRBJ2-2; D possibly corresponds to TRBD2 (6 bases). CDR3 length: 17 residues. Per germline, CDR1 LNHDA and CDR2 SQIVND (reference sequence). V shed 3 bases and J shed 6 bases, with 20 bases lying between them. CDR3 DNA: TGTGCCAGTAGTATGGCCGGAGGGGCAGGGTCATCCGGGGAGCTGTTTTTT. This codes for CASSMAGGAGSSGELFF.

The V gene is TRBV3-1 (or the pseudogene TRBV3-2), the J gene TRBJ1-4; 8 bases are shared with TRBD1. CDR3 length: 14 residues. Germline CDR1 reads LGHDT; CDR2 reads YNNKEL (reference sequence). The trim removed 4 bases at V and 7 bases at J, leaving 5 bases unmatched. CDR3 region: CASSLDRAPEKLFF. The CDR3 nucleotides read TGTGCCAGCAGCCTGGACAGGGCTCCTGAAAAACTGTTTTTT.

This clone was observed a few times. The CDR3 sequence is CASSIGGSGGNTIYF. CDR3 DNA: TGTGCCAGCAGTATCGGGGGTTCAGGTGGAAACACCATATATTTT. The chain uses TRBV2 and TRBJ1-3; the D gene is possibly TRBD1 (5 bases). Germline loops: CDR1 SNHLY, CDR2 FYNNEI. V was trimmed by 5 bases and J by 3 bases, leaving 14 bases between them. The CDR3 is 15 residues long.

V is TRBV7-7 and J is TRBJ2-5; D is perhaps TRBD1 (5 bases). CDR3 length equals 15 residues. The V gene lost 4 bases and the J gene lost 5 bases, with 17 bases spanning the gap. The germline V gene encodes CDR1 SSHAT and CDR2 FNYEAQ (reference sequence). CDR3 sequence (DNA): TGTGCCAGCAGCTCGCAGCAGGGTCAGGGCGAGACCCAGTACTTC. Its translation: CASSSQQGQGETQYF.

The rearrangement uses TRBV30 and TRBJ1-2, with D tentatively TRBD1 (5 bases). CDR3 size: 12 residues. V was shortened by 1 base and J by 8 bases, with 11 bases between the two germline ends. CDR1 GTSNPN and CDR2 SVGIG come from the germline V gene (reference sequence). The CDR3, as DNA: TGTGCCTGGAGTGCGGCAGGGTTCGGCTACACCTTC. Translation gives CAWSAAGFGYTF.

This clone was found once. The CDR3 loop reads CASSQDGTGTGGPYGYTF. In DNA form, the CDR3 reads TGTGCCAGCAGCCAAGATGGAACGGGGACAGGGGGCCCCTATGGCTACACCTTC. The J gene is TRBJ1-2, the V gene TRBV4-2; 12 nucleotides agree with TRBD1. This CDR3 comprises 18 residues. CDR1 and CDR2 from the germline V gene are LGHNA and YNFKEQ. Trimming removed 0 bases from V and 4 bases from J; junction bases left unmatched: 9.

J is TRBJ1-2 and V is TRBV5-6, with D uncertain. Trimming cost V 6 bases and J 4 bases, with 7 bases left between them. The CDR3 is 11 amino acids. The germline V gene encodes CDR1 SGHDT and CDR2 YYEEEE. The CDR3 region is CASNGFYGYTF. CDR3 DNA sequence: TGTGCCAGCAACGGGTTCTATGGCTACACCTTC. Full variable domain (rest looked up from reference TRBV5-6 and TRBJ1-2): DAGVTQSPTHLIKTRGQQVTLRCSPKSGHDTVSWYQQALGQGPQFIFQYYEEEERQRGNFPDRFSGHQFPNYSSELNVNALLLGDSALYLCASNGFYGYTFGSGTRLTVV.

The CDR3 loop is CASSLRDRDTEAFF. CDR3 nucleotide sequence: TGTGCCAGCTCACTCCGGGACAGGGATACTGAAGCTTTCTTT. The chain combines TRBV18 with TRBJ1-1; TRBD1 matches at 9 bases. CDR1 and CDR2 (germline): KGHSH, LQKENI. This CDR3 region has 14 residues. The trim removed 4 bases at V and 5 bases at J, leaving 5 bases unmatched.

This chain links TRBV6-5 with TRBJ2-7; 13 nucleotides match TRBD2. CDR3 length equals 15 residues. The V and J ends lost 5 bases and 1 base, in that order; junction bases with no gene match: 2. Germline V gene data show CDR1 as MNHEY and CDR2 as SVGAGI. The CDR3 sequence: CASSKLAGGSYEQYV. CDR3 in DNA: TGTGCCAGCAGTAAACTAGCGGGGGGGTCCTACGAGCAGTACGTC.

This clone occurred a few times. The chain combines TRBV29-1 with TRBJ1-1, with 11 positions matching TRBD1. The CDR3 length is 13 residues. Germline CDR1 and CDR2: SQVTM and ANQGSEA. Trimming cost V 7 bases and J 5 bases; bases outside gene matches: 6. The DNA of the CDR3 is TGCAGCGCAGGACAGGGGGCGCAAACTGAAGCTTTCTTT. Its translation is CSAGQGAQTEAFF.

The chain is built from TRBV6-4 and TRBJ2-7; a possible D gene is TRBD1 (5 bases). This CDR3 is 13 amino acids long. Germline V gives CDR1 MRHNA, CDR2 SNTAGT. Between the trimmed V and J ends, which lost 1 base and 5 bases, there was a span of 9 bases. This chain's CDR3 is CASSDLSGNEQYV. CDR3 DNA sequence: TGTGCCAGCAGTGACTTGTCAGGGAACGAGCAGTACGTC.

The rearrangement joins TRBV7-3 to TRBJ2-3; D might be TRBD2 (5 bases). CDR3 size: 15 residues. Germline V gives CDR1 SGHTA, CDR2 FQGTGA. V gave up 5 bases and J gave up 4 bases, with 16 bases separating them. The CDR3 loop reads CASSPTRGSPDTQYF. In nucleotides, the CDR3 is TGTGCCAGCAGCCCAACTCGCGGGTCCCCAGATACGCAGTATTTT. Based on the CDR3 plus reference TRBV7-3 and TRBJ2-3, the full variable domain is GAGVSQTPSNKVTEKGKYVELRCDPISGHTALYWYRQSLGQGPEFLIYFQGTGAADDSGLPNDRFFAVRPEGSVSTLKIQRTERGDSAVYLCASSPTRGSPDTQYFGPGTRLTVL.

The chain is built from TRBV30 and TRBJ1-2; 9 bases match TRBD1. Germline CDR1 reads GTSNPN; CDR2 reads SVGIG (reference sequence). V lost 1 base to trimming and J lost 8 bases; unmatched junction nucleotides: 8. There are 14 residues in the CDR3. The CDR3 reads CAWSGDRVLGGYTF. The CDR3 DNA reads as TGTGCCTGGAGTGGGGACAGGGTCCTGGGGGGCTACACCTTC.

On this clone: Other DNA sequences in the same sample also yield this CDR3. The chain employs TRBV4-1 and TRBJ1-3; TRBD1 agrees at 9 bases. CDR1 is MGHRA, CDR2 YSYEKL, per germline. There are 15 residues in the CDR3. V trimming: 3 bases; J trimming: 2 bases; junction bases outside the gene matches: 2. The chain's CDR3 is CASSQGTGTGNTIYF. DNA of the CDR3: TGCGCCAGCAGCCAGGGGACAGGGACTGGAAACACCATATATTTT.

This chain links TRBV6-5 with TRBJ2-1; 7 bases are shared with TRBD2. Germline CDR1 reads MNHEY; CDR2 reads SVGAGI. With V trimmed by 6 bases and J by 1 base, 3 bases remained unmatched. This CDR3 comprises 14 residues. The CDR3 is CASRSGGSYNEQFF. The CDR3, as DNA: TGTGCCAGCAGATCCGGGGGGTCCTACAATGAGCAGTTCTTC.

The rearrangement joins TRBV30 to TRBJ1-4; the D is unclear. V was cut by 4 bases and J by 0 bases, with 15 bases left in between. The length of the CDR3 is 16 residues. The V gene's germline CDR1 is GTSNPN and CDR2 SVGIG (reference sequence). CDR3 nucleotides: TGTGCCTGGACCCGAATTCAGGAATCAACTAATGAAAAACTGTTTTTT. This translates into CAWTRIQESTNEKLFF.

The CDR3 DNA reads TGTGCCAGCAGTACAGGGGGCAGGAATGAAGCTTTCTTT. Translated: CASSTGGRNEAFF. V gene TRBV11-3 combines with J gene TRBJ1-1, with 9 positions matching TRBD1. With V trimmed by 6 bases and J by 7 bases, 6 bases remained unmatched. CDR3 length: 13 residues. CDR1 is SGHNT and CDR2 is YENEEA in the germline V gene.

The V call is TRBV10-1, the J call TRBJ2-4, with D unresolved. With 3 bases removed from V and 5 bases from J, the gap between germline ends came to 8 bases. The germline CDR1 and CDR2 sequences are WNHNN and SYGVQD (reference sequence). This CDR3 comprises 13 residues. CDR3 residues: CASSDPVENIQYF. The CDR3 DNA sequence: TGCGCCAGCAGTGACCCAGTGGAAAACATTCAGTACTTC.

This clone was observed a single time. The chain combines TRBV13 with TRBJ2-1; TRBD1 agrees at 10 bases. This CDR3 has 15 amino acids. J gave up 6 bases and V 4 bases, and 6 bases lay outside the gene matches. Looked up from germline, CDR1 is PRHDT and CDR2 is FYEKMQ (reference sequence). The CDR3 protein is CASSSGTGVGNEQFF. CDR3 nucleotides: TGTGCCAGCAGCTCCGGGACAGGGGTGGGCAATGAGCAGTTCTTC.

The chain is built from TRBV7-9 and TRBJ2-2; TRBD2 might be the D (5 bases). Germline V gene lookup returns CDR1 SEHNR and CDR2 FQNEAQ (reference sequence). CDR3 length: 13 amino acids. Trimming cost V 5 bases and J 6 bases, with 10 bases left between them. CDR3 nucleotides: TGTGCCAGCAGCCCCGGGGAAGCCGGGGAGCTGTTTTTT. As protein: CASSPGEAGELFF.

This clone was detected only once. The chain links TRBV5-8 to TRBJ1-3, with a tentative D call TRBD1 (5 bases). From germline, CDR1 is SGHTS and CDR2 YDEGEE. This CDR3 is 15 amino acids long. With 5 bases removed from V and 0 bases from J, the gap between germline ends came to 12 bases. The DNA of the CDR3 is TGTGCCAGCAGACGCAGGGATTACTCTGGAAACACCATATATTTT. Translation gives CASRRRDYSGNTIYF.

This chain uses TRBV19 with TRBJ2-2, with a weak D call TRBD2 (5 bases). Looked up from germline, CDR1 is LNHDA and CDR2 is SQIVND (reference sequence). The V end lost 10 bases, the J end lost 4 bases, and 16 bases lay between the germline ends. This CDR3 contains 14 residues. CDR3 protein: CAIGDNPPTGELFF. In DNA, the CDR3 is TGTGCCATCGGGGATAACCCCCCCACCGGGGAGCTGTTTTTT.

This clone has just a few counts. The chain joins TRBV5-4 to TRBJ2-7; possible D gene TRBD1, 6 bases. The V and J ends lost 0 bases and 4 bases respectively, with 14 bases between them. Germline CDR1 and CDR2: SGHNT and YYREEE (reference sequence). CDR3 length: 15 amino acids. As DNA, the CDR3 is TGTGCCAGCAGCTTGGATTGGGGGCCGGAGTACGAGCAGTACTTC. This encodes CASSLDWGPEYEQYF.

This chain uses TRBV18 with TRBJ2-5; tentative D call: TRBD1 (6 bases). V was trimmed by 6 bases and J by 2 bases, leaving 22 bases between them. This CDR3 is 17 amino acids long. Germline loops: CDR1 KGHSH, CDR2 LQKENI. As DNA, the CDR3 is TGTGCCAGCTCCCCCCGTCTAACGGACAGTCAGCAAGAGACCCAGTACTTC. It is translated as CASSPRLTDSQQETQYF.

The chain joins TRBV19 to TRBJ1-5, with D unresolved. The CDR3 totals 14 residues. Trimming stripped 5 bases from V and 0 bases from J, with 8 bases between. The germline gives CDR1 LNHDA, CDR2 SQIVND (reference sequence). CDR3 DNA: TGTGCCAGTAGTCTGCCAGATAGCAATCAGCCCCAGCATTTT. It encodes CASSLPDSNQPQHF.

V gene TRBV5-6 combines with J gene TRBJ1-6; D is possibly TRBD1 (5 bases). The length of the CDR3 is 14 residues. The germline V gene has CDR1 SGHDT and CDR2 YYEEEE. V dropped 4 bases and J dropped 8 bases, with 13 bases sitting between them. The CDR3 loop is CASSPGLRDSPLHF. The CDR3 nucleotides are TGTGCCAGCAGCCCGGGACTTAGGGATTCACCCCTCCACTTT.